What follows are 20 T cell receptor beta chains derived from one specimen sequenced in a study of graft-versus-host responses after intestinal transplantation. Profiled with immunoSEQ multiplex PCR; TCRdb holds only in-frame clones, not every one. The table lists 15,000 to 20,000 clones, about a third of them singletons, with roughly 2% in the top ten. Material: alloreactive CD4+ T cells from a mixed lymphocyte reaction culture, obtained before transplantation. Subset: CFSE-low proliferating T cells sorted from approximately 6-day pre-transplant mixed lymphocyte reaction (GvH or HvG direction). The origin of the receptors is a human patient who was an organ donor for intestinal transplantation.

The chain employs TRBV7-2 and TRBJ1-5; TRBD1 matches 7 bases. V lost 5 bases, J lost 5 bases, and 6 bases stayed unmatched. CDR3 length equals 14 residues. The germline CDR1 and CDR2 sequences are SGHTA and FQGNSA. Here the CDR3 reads CASSAQGGYQPQHF. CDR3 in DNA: TGTGCCAGCAGCGCCCAGGGGGGCTATCAGCCCCAGCATTTT.

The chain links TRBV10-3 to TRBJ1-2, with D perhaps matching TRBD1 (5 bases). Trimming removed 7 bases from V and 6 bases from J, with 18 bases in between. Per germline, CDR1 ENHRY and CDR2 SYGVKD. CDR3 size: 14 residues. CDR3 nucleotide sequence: TGTGCCATCAAGGCCGGGGGAGATTCGAATGGCTACACCTTC. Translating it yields CAIKAGGDSNGYTF.

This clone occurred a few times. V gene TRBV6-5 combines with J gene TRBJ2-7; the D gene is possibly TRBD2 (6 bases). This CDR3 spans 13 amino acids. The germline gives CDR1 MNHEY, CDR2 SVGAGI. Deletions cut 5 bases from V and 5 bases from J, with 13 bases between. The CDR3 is CASSEVWGDEQYF. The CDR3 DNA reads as TGTGCCAGCAGTGAAGTATGGGGGGACGAGCAGTACTTC.

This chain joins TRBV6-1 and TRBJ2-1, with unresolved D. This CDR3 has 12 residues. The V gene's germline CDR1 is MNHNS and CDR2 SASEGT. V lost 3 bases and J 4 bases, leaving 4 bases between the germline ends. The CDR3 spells CASSELYNEQFF. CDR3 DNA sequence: TGTGCCAGCAGTGAGCTTTACAATGAGCAGTTCTTC.

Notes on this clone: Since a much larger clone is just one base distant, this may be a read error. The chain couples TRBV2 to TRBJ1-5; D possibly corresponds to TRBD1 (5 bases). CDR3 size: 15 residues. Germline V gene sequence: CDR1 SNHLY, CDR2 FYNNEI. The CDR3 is CARRWGEDSNQPQHF. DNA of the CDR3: TGTGCCCGCAGGTGGGGGGAGGACAGCAATCAGCCCCAGCATTTT.

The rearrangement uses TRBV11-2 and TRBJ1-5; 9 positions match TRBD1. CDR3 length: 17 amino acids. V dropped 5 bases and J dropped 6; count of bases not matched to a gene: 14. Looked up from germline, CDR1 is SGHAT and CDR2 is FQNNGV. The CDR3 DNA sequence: TGTGCCAGCAGCCGGAGTCTACAGGGGGCGGGAATTCAGCCCCAGCATTTT. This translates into CASSRSLQGAGIQPQHF.

The CDR3: CASSLVGTGLAGGSQYF. CDR3 sequence (DNA): TGTGCCAGCAGCTTAGTGGGAACGGGGCTAGCGGGGGGGTCCCAGTACTTC. The chain links TRBV7-2 to TRBJ2-5; 12 bases map to TRBD2. The length of the CDR3 is 17 residues. Germline V lookup: CDR1 SGHTA, CDR2 FQGNSA. J was trimmed by 9 bases and V by 1 base; bases with no gene match: 12.

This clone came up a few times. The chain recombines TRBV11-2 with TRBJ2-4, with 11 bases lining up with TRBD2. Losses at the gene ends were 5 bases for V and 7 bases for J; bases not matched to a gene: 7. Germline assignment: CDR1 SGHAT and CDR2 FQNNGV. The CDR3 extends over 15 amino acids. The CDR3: CASSPTSGILNIQYF. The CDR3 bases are TGTGCCAGCAGCCCGACTAGCGGGATTCTGAACATTCAGTACTTC.

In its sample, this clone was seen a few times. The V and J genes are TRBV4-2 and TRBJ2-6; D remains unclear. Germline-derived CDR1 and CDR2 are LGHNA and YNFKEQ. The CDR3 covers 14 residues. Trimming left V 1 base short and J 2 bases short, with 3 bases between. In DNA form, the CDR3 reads TGTGCCAGCAGCCAAGGGGCTGGGGCCAACGTCCTGACTTTC. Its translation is CASSQGAGANVLTF.

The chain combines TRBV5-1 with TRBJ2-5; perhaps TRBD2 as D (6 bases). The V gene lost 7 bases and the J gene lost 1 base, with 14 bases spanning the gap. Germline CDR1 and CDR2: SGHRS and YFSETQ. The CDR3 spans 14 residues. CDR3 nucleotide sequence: TGCGCCAGCGCGCTCCTAGCGCCCCAAGAGACCCAGTACTTC. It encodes CASALLAPQETQYF.

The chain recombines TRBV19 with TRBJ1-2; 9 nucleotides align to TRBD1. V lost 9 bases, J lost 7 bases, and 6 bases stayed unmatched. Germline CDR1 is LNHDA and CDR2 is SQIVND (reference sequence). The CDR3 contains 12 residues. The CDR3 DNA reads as TGTGCCAGCCACGGACAGGGGAGTGGCTACACCTTC. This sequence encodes CASHGQGSGYTF.

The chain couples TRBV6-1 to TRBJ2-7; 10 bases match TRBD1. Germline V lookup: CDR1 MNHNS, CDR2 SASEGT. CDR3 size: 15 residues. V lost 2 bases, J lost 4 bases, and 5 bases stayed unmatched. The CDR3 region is CASSEWTGGIYEQYF. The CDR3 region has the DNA TGTGCCAGCAGTGAATGGACAGGGGGAATATACGAGCAGTACTTC.

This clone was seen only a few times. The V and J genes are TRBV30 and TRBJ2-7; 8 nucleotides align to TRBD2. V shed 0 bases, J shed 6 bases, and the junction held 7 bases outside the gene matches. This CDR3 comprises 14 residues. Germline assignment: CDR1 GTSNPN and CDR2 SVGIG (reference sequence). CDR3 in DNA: TGTGCCTGGAGTGTATGGGCGGGAGGAGGCGAGCAGTACTTC. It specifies CAWSVWAGGGEQYF.

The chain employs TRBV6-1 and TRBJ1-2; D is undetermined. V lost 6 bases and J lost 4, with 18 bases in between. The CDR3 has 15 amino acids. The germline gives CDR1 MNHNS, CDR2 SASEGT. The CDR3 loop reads CASRTLDTLAYGYTF. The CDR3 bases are TGTGCCAGCAGAACCCTTGATACACTCGCCTATGGCTACACCTTC.

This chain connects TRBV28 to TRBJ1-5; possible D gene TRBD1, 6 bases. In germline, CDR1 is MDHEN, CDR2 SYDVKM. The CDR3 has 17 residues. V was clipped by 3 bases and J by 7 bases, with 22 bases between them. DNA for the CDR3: TGTGCCAGCAGTTTTCAATGGGGGCCAGGCACGGGGCAGCCCCAGCATTTT. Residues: CASSFQWGPGTGQPQHF.

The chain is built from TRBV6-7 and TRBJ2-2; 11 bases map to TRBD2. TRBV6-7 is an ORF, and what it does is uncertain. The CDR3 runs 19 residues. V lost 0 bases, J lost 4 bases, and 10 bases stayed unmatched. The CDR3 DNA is TGTGCCAGCAGTTACTCGGAACTAGCGGGAGTTCGCGTCACCGGGGAGCTGTTTTTT. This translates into CASSYSELAGVRVTGELFF.

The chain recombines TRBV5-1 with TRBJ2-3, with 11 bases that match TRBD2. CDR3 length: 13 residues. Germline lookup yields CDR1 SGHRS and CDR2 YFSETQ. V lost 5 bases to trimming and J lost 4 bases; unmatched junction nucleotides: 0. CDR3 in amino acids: CASRLAGADTQYF. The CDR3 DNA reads TGCGCCAGCAGACTAGCGGGAGCAGATACGCAGTATTTT.

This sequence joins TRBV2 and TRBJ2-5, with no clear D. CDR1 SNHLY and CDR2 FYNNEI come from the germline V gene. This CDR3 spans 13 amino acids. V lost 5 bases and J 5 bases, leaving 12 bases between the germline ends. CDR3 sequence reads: CASSFGLTETQYF. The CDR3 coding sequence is TGTGCCAGCAGTTTTGGTCTAACGGAGACCCAGTACTTC.

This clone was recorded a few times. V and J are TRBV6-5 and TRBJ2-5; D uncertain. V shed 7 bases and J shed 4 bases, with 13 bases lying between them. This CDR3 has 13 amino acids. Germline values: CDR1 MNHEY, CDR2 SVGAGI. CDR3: CASTVQNLETQYF. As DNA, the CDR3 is TGTGCCAGCACAGTGCAGAATTTAGAGACCCAGTACTTC.

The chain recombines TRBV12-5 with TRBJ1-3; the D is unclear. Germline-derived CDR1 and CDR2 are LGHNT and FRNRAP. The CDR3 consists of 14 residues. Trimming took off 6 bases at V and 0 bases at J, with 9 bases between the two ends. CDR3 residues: CASGRDFSGNTIYF. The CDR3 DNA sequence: TGTGCTAGTGGCCGGGATTTCTCTGGAAACACCATATATTTT.